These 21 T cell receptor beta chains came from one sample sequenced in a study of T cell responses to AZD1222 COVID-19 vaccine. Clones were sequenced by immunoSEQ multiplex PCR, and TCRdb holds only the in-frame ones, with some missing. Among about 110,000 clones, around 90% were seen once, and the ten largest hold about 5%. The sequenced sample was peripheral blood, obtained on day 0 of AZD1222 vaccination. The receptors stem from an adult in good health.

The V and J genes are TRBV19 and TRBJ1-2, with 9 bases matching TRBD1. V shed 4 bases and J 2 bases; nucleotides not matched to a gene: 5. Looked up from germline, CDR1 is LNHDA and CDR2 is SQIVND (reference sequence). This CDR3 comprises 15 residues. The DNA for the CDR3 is TGTGCCAGTAGTACCTCCGGGACAGGGAACTATGGCTACACCTTC. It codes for CASSTSGTGNYGYTF. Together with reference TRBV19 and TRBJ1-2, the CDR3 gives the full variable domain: DGGITQSPKYLFRKEGQNVTLSCEQNLNHDAMYWYRQDPGQGLRLIYYSQIVNDFQKGDIAEGYSVSREKKESFPLTVTSAQKNPTAFYLCASSTSGTGNYGYTFGSGTRLTVV.

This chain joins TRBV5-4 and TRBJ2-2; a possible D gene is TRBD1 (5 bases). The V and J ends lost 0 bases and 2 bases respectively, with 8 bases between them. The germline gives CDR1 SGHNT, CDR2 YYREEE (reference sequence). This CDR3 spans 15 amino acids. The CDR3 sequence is CASSLGQGNTGELFF. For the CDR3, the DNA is TGTGCCAGCAGCTTGGGGCAGGGCAACACCGGGGAGCTGTTTTTT.

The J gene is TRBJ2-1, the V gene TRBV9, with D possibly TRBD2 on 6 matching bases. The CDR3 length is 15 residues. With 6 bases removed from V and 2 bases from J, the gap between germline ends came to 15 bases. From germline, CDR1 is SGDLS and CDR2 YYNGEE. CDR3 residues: CASTSGTQTYNEQFF. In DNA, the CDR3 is TGTGCCAGCACCTCCGGGACTCAGACCTACAATGAGCAGTTCTTC.

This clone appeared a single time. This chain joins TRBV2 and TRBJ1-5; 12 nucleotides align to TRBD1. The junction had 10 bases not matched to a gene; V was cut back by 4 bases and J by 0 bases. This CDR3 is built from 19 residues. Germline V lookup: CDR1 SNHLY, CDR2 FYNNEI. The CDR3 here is CASSAFGTGGYLSNQPQHF. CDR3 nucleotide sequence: TGTGCCAGCAGTGCTTTCGGGACAGGGGGCTACCTTAGCAATCAGCCCCAGCATTTT. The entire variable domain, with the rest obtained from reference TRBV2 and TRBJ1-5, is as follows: EPEVTQTPSHQVTQMGQEVILRCVPISNHLYFYWYRQILGQKVEFLVSFYNNEISEKSEIFDDQFSVERPDGSNFTLKIRSTKLEDSAMYFCASSAFGTGGYLSNQPQHFGDGTRLSIL.

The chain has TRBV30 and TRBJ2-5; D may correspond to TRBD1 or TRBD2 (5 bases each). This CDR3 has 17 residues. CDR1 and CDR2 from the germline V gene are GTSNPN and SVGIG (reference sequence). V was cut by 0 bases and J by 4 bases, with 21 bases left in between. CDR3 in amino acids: CAWSVWGRGRGGETQYF. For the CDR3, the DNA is TGTGCCTGGAGTGTATGGGGCCGGGGAAGAGGAGGAGAGACCCAGTACTTC.

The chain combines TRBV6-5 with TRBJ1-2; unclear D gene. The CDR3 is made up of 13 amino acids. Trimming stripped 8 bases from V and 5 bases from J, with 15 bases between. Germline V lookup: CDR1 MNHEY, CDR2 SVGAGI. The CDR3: CASSETAAYGYTF. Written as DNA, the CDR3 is TGTGCCAGCTCTGAAACGGCAGCGTATGGCTACACCTTC.

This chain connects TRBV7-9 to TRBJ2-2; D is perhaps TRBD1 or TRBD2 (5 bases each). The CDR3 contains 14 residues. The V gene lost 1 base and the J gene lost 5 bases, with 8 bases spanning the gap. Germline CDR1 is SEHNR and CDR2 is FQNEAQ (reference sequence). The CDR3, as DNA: TGTGCCAGCAGCTTAGACAGGAGGACCGGGGAGCTGTTTTTT. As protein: CASSLDRRTGELFF.

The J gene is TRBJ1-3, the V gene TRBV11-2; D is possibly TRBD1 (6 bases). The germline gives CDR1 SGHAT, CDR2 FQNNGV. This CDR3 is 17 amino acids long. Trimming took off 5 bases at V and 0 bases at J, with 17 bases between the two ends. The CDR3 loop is CASSTGGGISSGNTIYF. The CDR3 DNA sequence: TGTGCCAGCAGCACCGGGGGGGGCATCTCCTCTGGAAACACCATATATTTT.

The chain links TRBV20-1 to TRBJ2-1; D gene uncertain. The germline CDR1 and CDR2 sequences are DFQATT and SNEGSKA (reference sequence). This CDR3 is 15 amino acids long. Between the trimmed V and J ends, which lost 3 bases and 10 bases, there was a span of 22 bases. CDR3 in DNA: TGCAGTGCTAGTGTCGACTCTTGGGATGTAGAGGAGCAGTTCTTC. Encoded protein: CSASVDSWDVEEQFF.

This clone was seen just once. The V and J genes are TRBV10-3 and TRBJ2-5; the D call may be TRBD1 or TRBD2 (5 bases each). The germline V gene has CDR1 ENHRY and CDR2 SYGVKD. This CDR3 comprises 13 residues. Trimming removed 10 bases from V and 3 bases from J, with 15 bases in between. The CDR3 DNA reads TGTGCCACCAAAGGGACCAGGGAAGAGACCCAGTACTTC. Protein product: CATKGTREETQYF.

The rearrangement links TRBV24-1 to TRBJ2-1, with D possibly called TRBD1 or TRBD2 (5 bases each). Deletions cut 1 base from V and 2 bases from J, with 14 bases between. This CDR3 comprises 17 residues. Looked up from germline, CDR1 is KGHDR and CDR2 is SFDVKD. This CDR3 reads CATSDFGGPSAYNEQFF. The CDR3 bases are TGTGCCACCAGTGATTTTGGGGGTCCGAGTGCCTACAATGAGCAGTTCTTC.

CDR3 sequence reads: CASSFRDRDTQYF. CDR3 coding DNA: TGTGCCAGCAGTTTCCGGGACAGGGACACGCAGTATTTT. The J gene is TRBJ2-3, the V gene TRBV27; 9 bases agree with TRBD1. V was pared by 3 bases and J by 9 bases, with 4 bases of the junction left unmatched. Germline CDR1 is MNHEY and CDR2 is SMNVEV (reference sequence). This CDR3 contains 13 residues.

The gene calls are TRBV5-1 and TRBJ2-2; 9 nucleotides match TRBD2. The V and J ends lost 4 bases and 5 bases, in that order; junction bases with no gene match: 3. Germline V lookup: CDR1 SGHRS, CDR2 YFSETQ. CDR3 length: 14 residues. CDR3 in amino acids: CASSQRGDTGELFF. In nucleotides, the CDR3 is TGCGCCAGCAGCCAGCGGGGGGATACCGGGGAGCTGTTTTTT.

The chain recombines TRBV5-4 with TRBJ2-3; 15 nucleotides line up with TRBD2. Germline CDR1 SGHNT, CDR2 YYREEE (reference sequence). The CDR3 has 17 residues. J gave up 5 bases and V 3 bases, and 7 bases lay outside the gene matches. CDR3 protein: CASSSGTSGRSLDTQYF. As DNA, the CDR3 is TGTGCCAGCAGCTCAGGGACTAGCGGGAGGTCTTTAGATACGCAGTATTTT.

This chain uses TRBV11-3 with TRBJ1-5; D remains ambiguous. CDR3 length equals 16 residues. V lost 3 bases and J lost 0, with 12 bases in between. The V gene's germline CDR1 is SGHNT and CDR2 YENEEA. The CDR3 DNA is TGTGCCAGCAGCTTTCTCTCGAGGTATAGCAATCAGCCCCAGCATTTT. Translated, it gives CASSFLSRYSNQPQHF. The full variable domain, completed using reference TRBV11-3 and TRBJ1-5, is EAGVVQSPRYKIIEKKQPVAFWCNPISGHNTLYWYLQNLGQGPELLIRYENEEAVDDSQLPKDRFSAERLKGVDSTLKIQPAELGDSAVYLCASSFLSRYSNQPQHFGDGTRLSIL.

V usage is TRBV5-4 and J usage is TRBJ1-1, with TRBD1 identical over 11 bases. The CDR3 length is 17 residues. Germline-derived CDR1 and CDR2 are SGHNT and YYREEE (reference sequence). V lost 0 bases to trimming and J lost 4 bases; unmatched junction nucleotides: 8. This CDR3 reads CASSLVWTGGPSTEAFF. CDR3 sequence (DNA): TGTGCCAGCAGCTTGGTTTGGACAGGGGGCCCCAGCACTGAAGCTTTCTTT.

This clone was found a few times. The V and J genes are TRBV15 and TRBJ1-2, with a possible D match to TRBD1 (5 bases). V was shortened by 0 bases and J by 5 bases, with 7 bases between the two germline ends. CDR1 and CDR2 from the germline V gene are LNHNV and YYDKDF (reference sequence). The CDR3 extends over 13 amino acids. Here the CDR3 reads CATSRDRGYGYTF. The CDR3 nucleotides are TGTGCCACCAGCAGAGATCGGGGGTATGGCTACACCTTC.

This CDR3 is CASSQRGDEKLFF. DNA for the CDR3: TGTGCCAGCAGCCAAAGGGGGGATGAAAAACTGTTTTTT. The chain has TRBV7-6 and TRBJ1-4; TRBD1 is a possible D gene (6 bases). This CDR3 region has 13 residues. Trimming pared 5 bases from V and 6 bases from J, leaving 10 bases between. Looked up from germline, CDR1 is SGHVS and CDR2 is FNYEAQ.

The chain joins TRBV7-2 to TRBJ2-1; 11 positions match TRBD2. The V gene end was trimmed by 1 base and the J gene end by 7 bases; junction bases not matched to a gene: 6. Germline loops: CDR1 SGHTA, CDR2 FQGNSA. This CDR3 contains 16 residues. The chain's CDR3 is CASSLVTSGSFNEQFF. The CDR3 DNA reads TGTGCCAGCAGCTTAGTTACTAGCGGGAGTTTTAATGAGCAGTTCTTC.

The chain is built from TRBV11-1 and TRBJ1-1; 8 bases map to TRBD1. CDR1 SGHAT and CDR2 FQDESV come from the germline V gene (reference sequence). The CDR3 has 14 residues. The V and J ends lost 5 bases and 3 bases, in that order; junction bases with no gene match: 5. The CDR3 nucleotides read TGTGCCAGCAGCACGGACAGGGCCTACACTGAAGCTTTCTTT. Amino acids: CASSTDRAYTEAFF. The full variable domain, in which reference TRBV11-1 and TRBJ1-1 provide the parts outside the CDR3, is EAEVAQSPRYKITEKSQAVAFWCDPISGHATLYWYRQILGQGPELLVQFQDESVVDDSQLPKDRFSAERLKGVDSTLKIQPAELGDSAMYLCASSTDRAYTEAFFGQGTRLTVV.

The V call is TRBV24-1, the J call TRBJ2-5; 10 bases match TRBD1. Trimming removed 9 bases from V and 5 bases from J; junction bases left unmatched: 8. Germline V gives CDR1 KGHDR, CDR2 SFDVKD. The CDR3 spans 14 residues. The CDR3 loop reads CATQGTGVEETQYF. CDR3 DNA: TGTGCCACCCAAGGGACAGGGGTTGAGGAGACCCAGTACTTC.